The clone carrying this T cell receptor (beta chain) occurred many times. The antigen is not known. The sample belongs to a study of glioma-infiltrating T cells. Whole-study findings and limits: Non-neoplastic patients had below-expected tissue-blood divergence, while all gliomas exceeded expectation.

The iRepertoire nested amplicon-rescue multiplex PCR amplified TCR alpha and beta CDR3s from RNA. Each CDR3 protein is one row after TCRdb ran MiXCR on the multiplex PCR reads. The sample has tens of thousands of distinct CDR3 sequences, 35% to 45% seen once. This TCR was recovered from a human donor with low-grade glioma or glioblastoma, undergoing nonglioma brain surgery, or in good health (not recorded which). Specimen: glioma tissue, nonneoplastic brain tissue, or PBMCs (not recorded which).

This chain's CDR3 is CASSLTGNTGELFF. CDR3 bases: TGCGCCAGCAGCTTAACAGGCAACACCGGGGAGCTGTTTTTT. J is TRBJ2-2 and V is TRBV5-1; D is perhaps TRBD1 (5 bases). CDR1 is SGHRS and CDR2 is YFSETQ in the germline V gene. The CDR3 length is 14 residues. The ends were cut back, 2 bases at V and 2 bases at J, with 7 bases in the middle.